This is a list of T cell receptor beta chains from one sample in a study of OX40 agonist ivuxolimab in advanced cancers. Assay: immunoSEQ multiplex PCR; the TCRdb copy retains only in-frame clones and omits some. The top ten clones hold approximately 15% of a sample with 26,000 or so clones, over 60% of them seen once. The material sequenced was CD4+ or CD8+ T cells sorted from blood, taken in a trial of the OX40 agonist ivuxolimab. Every receptor here comes from an adult with an advanced solid tumor such as melanoma, head and neck, liver or kidney cancer. Each CDR3 is given with its conserved first and last residue. A D gene is named only where the DNA matches it firmly. Size is omitted from some rows. Given values are once, few, many or a class for expanded clones.

d_call j_call clone_size v_call cdr3_aa cdr3_nt
TRBD1 TRBJ1-1 once TRBV7-2 CASSLGQGNTEAFF TGTGCCAGCAGCTTAGGACAGGGTAACACTGAAGCTTTCTTT
NA TRBJ2-3 NA TRBV11-1 CASSPTHTDTQYF TGTGCCAGCAGCCCTACCCACACAGATACGCAGTATTTT
TRBD1 TRBJ1-3 once TRBV6-1 CASSAAGGFSGNTIYF TGTGCCAGCAGTGCGGCAGGGGGCTTCTCTGGAAACACCATATATTTT
NA TRBJ1-1 NA TRBV29-1 CSVLRYTEAFF TGCAGCGTTTTGAGGTACACTGAAGCTTTCTTT
NA TRBJ2-7 NA TRBV10-2 CASSNQGFEQYF TGCGCCAGCAGTAACCAGGGGTTCGAGCAGTACTTC
NA TRBJ1-1 NA TRBV10-3 CASTGLTEAFF TGTGCCTCTACAGGGTTAACTGAAGCTTTCTTT
TRBD2 TRBJ2-3 NA TRBV11-2 CASSFQLAGVTDTQYF TGTGCCAGCAGCTTTCAACTAGCGGGGGTCACAGATACGCAGTATTTT
TRBD2 TRBJ2-5 NA TRBV4-3 CASSRSLAGGQETQYF TGCGCCAGCAGCCGCTCTCTAGCGGGGGGGCAGGAGACCCAGTACTTC
NA TRBJ2-1 NA TRBV11-3 CASSFLMGEQFF TGTGCCAGCAGCTTCTTAATGGGTGAGCAGTTCTTC
TRBD2 TRBJ2-3 NA TRBV6-6 CASTDSGGVLDTQYF TGTGCCAGCACGGATAGCGGGGGAGTCTTAGATACGCAGTATTTT
TRBD2 TRBJ2-1 NA TRBV7-9 CASSYNTGTSGDEQFF TGTGCCAGCAGCTACAACACCGGGACTAGCGGTGATGAGCAGTTCTTC
NA TRBJ2-2 once TRBV4-3 CASSQIEYSGELFF TGCGCCAGCAGCCAAATCGAATACTCCGGGGAGCTGTTTTTT
TRBD1 TRBJ1-1 NA TRBV5-1 CASSFTGVNTEAFF TGCGCCAGCAGCTTCACAGGGGTGAACACTGAAGCTTTCTTT
NA TRBJ2-1 NA TRBV10-3 CAIRGSSYNEQFF TGTGCCATCAGGGGTTCCTCCTACAATGAGCAGTTCTTC
TRBD1 TRBJ1-1 NA TRBV19 CASSSRQGMNTEAFF TGTGCCAGTAGTAGTCGACAGGGAATGAACACTGAAGCTTTCTTT
NA TRBJ2-3 NA TRBV2 CASTQRDGITDTQYF TGTGCCAGCACCCAACGGGACGGGATCACAGATACGCAGTATTTT
TRBD2 TRBJ2-7 NA TRBV19 CASTQLGGATYEQYF TGTGCCAGTACTCAACTCGGGGGGGCAACCTACGAGCAGTACTTC
NA TRBJ2-4 NA TRBV19 CASSIRAGGGWDIQYF TGTGCCAGTAGTATACGAGCGGGTGGGGGATGGGACATTCAGTACTTC
TRBD2 TRBJ2-5 NA TRBV25-1 CASSDFGGEGETQYF TGTGCCAGCAGTGACTTTGGGGGGGAGGGGGAGACCCAGTACTTC
TRBD1 TRBJ1-3 NA TRBV7-6 CASRGLGGNSGNTIYF TGTGCCAGTAGGGGGCTCGGGGGTAATTCTGGAAACACCATATATTTT
NA TRBJ1-1 NA TRBV9 CASSVDSGVYTEAFF TGTGCCAGCAGCGTAGATAGTGGGGTTTACACTGAAGCTTTCTTT
NA TRBJ2-5 NA TRBV5-1 CASSPSGLPPGTQYF TGCGCCAGCAGCCCTTCGGGACTCCCTCCAGGGACCCAGTACTTC
NA TRBJ2-5 NA TRBV7-2 CASSLPGTPLGTQYF TGTGCCAGCAGCCTCCCCGGGACCCCCCTTGGGACCCAGTACTTC
TRBD2 TRBJ2-3 NA TRBV7-6 CASSLTSGGADTQYF TGTGCCAGCAGCCTGACTAGCGGGGGGGCAGATACGCAGTATTTT
NA TRBJ2-2 NA TRBV6-4 CASRDWADTGELFF TGTGCCAGCAGAGACTGGGCTGACACCGGGGAGCTGTTTTTT
NA TRBJ2-2 few TRBV11-2 CASSQIRSGELFF TGTGCCAGCAGCCAAATTAGATCCGGGGAGCTGTTTTTT
NA TRBJ1-1 few TRBV5-1 CASSPGGRGLTEAFF TGCGCCAGCAGCCCTGGTGGTCGAGGGTTGACTGAAGCTTTCTTT
NA TRBJ1-2 NA TRBV7-3 CASSLSNSGYGYTF TGTGCCAGCAGCTTAAGCAACTCGGGGTATGGCTACACCTTC
NA TRBJ1-2 few TRBV9 CASSVATGYDYGYTF TGTGCCAGCAGCGTAGCTACAGGGTATGATTATGGCTACACCTTC
TRBD1 TRBJ1-3 few TRBV5-1 CASSWGQSSGNTIYF TGCGCCAGCAGCTGGGGACAGAGCTCTGGAAACACCATATATTTT
NA TRBJ2-7 NA TRBV6-1 CASSEALLGLLGTESYEQYF TGTGCCAGCAGTGAAGCGCTTCTGGGGCTTCTAGGGACCGAGTCCTACGAGCAGTACTTC
TRBD1 TRBJ1-1 NA TRBV9 CASSVDEGAGNTEAFF TGTGCCAGCAGCGTAGATGAGGGGGCGGGTAACACTGAAGCTTTCTTT